Below, 12 T cell receptor beta chains from the same sample are listed, as sequenced in a study of cytomegalovirus exposure and HLA in healthy donors. Primers for the PCR totalled 60 Vbeta and 13 Jbeta. Data came from immunoSEQ multiplex PCR; TCRdb stores just in-frame clones and leaves some out. This repertoire includes some 80,000 clones. Material: PBMCs. All receptors come from a man aged 50 or older in good health and CMV-seropositive.

As DNA, the CDR3 is TGCGCCAGCAGCTTGGGGACAGGGAAACACTCTGGGGCCAACGTCCTGACTTTC. It translates to CASSLGTGKHSGANVLTF. V is TRBV5-1 and J is TRBJ2-6; TRBD1 matches at 8 bases. Germline lookup yields CDR1 SGHRS and CDR2 YFSETQ. Losses at the gene ends were 0 bases for V and 0 bases for J; bases not matched to a gene: 5. This CDR3 contains 18 residues.

The chain recombines TRBV10-1 with TRBJ2-5; no firm D call. The germline gives CDR1 WNHNN, CDR2 SYGVQD (reference sequence). V lost 2 bases to trimming and J lost 1 base, with 8 bases between them. The CDR3 has 14 amino acids. The CDR3 nucleotides read TGCGCCAGCAGTGAGCGGTCTTTCCAAGAGACCCAGTACTTC. Translated, it gives CASSERSFQETQYF.

The chain has TRBV5-1 and TRBJ2-5; no reliable D call. Trimming removed 2 bases at V and 1 base at J, with 3 bases between. Germline CDR1 and CDR2: SGHRS and YFSETQ. The CDR3 is made up of 12 amino acids. The CDR3: CASSLLQETQYF. The CDR3 nucleotides are TGCGCCAGCAGCTTACTCCAAGAGACCCAGTACTTC.

V usage is TRBV9 and J usage is TRBJ2-3; D gene uncertain. This CDR3 has 12 residues. V lost 0 bases to trimming and J lost 6 bases, with 5 bases between them. The germline V gene has CDR1 SGDLS and CDR2 YYNGEE. In nucleotides, the CDR3 is TGTGCCAGCAGCGTAGCTACGGATACGCAGTATTTT. Amino acid sequence: CASSVATDTQYF.

The J gene is TRBJ1-1, the V gene TRBV2, with TRBD1 identical over 11 bases. With V trimmed by 7 bases and J by 3 bases, 4 bases remained unmatched. Germline V CDR1 and CDR2: SNHLY, FYNNEI. The CDR3 sequence is 14 residues long. CDR3 residues: CASNRDRGDTEAFF. CDR3 DNA sequence: TGTGCCAGCAACAGGGACAGGGGGGACACTGAAGCTTTCTTT.

The chain carries TRBV18 and TRBJ1-1, with D perhaps matching TRBD1 (6 bases). Looked up from germline, CDR1 is KGHSH and CDR2 is LQKENI. The CDR3 consists of 13 residues. V shed 0 bases and J shed 7 bases, with 9 bases lying between them. CDR3 sequence reads: CASSPPGQFEAFF. The CDR3 bases are TGTGCCAGCTCACCACCAGGACAGTTTGAAGCTTTCTTT. Looking up the rest from reference TRBV18 and TRBJ1-1 gives the full variable domain: NAGVMQNPRHLVRRRGQEARLRCSPMKGHSHVYWYRQLPEEGLKFMVYLQKENIIDESGMPKERFSAEFPKEGPSILRIQQVVRGDSAAYFCASSPPGQFEAFFGQGTRLTVV.

The chain joins TRBV5-6 to TRBJ2-3; D might be TRBD1 (6 bases). The length of the CDR3 is 14 residues. Per the germline V gene, CDR1 is SGHDT and CDR2 is YYEEEE. V was trimmed by 2 bases and J by 2 bases, leaving 9 bases between them. CDR3 sequence reads: CASSFDRNTDTQYF. DNA of the CDR3: TGTGCCAGCAGCTTTGACAGGAACACAGATACGCAGTATTTT.

V and J are TRBV5-1 and TRBJ1-1; D uncertain. CDR1 and CDR2 (germline): SGHRS, YFSETQ. The V end was cut by 3 bases, the J end by 5 bases, with 14 bases between. The CDR3 has 14 residues. Written as DNA, the CDR3 is TGCGCCAGCAGCTCTACCTGGGGAGGAACTGAAGCTTTCTTT. It specifies CASSSTWGGTEAFF.

The chain combines TRBV9 with TRBJ2-7, with D tentatively TRBD2 (6 bases). The ends were cut back, 2 bases at V and 0 bases at J, with 15 bases in the middle. Germline CDR1 reads SGDLS; CDR2 reads YYNGEE. The length of the CDR3 is 16 residues. The CDR3, as DNA: TGTGCCAGCAGCGTTTCAAGGGAGGAGAGCTCCTACGAGCAGTACTTC. Its protein is CASSVSREESSYEQYF.

The genes are TRBV25-1 and TRBJ2-2; TRBD2 matches at 9 bases. With V trimmed by 5 bases and J by 6 bases, 10 bases remained unmatched. The CDR3 has 16 amino acids. Germline values: CDR1 MGHDK, CDR2 SYGVNS. CDR3 protein: CASSPQDSGGPGELFF. Written as DNA, the CDR3 is TGTGCCAGCAGTCCCCAGGATAGCGGGGGACCCGGGGAGCTGTTTTTT.

V is TRBV6-5 and J is TRBJ1-4; D may be TRBD1 (5 bases). This CDR3 is 15 amino acids long. CDR1 and CDR2 from the germline V gene are MNHEY and SVGAGI. V shed 0 bases and J shed 0 bases, with 5 bases lying between them. In DNA form, the CDR3 reads TGTGCCAGCAGTTACTCAGGGGCAACTAATGAAAAACTGTTTTTT. As protein: CASSYSGATNEKLFF.

The rearrangement joins TRBV10-2 to TRBJ1-1; 7 positions agree with TRBD1. The germline gives CDR1 WSHSY, CDR2 SAAADI. The CDR3 length is 14 residues. The J segment lost 10 bases and the V segment lost 5 bases, leaving 13 bases of the junction unmatched. The CDR3 protein is CASSPTGSLVGAFF. As DNA, the CDR3 is TGCGCCAGCAGTCCGACAGGGAGTCTGGTAGGAGCTTTCTTT.